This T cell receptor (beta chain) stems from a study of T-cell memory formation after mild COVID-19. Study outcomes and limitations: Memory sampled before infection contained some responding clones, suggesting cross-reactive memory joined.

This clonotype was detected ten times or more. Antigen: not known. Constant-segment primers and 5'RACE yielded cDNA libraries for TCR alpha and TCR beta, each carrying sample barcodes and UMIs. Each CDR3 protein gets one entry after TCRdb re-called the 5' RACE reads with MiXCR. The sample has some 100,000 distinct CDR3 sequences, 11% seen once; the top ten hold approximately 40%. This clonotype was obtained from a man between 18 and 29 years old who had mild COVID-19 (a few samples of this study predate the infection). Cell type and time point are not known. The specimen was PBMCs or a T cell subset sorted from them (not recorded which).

CDR3 residues: CASSPLSGGDPYNEQFF. The DNA for the CDR3 is TGTGCCAGCAGTCCCCTTAGCGGGGGGGACCCCTACAATGAGCAGTTCTTC. The rearrangement links TRBV27 to TRBJ2-1; 11 nucleotides align to TRBD2. Trimming at V came to 5 bases and at J to 2 bases, leaving 8 bases not matched to a gene. CDR1 MNHEY and CDR2 SMNVEV come from the germline V gene (reference sequence). This CDR3 is 17 amino acids long.